This T cell receptor beta chain was observed in a study of cytomegalovirus exposure and HLA in healthy donors. 13 Jbeta primers and 60 Vbeta primers were used for the PCR. Sequenced by immunoSEQ multiplex PCR; TCRdb stores in-frame clones only, minus some. Here the sample spans fewer than 100,000 clones, roughly 73% being singletons. Germline V lookup: CDR1 SGHTA, CDR2 FQGNSA. This CDR3 region has 15 residues. The ends lost 3 bases at V and 6 bases at J; junction bases unmatched: 7. The V call is TRBV7-2, the J call TRBJ2-3, with TRBD1 matching over 9 bases. This sequence originates from a woman in her thirties or forties in good health and CMV-seronegative. The specimen was PBMCs. CDR3 region: CASSLGWTGADTQYF. The CDR3 DNA reads TGTGCCAGCAGCTTGGGCTGGACAGGGGCGGATACGCAGTATTTT.